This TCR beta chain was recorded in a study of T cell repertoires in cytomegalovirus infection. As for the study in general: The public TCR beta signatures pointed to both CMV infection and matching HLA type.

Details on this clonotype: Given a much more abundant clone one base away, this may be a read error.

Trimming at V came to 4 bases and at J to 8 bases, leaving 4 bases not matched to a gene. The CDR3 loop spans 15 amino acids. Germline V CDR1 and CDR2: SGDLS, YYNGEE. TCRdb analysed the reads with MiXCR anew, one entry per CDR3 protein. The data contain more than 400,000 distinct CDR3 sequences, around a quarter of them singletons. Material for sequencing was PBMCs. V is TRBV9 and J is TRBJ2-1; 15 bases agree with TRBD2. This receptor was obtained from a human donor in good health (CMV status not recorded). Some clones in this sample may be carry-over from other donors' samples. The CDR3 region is CASSTGTSGRYEQFF. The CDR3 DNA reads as TGTGCCAGCAGCACCGGGACTAGCGGGAGGTATGAGCAGTTCTTC.